The rows below give T cell receptor beta chains drawn from one sample of a study of Ad26.COV2.S vaccination and SARS-CoV-2 variants. Libraries were prepared by immunoSEQ multiplex PCR; TCRdb keeps only in-frame clonotypes and omits some of them. Altogether more than 400,000 clones are present, about 90% being singletons, with the ten largest covering around 4.5%. The sequenced sample was peripheral blood, obtained in a trial of Ad26.COV2.S vaccine versus placebo. These receptors were taken from a person aged 18-60 years who received the Ad26.COV2.S COVID-19 vaccine or a placebo. CDR3s include the opening cysteine and the closing phenylalanine or tryptophan. A D gene is named only where the DNA matches it firmly. Where a row states a size, it is once, few, many or the class of an expanded clone; other rows omit it.

TRBJ1-2 | few | . | TRBV27 | CASSLYLRYCYTF | TGTGCCAGCAGTTTATACTTGAGGTATTGCTACACCTTC
TRBJ1-1 | . | . | TRBV5-6 | CASSWNREYAAFF | TGTGCCAGCAGCTGGAACAGGGAGTACGCAGCTTTCTTT
TRBJ2-1 | . | TRBD2 | TRBV28 | CASSLGLAGVTEQFF | TGTGCCAGCAGTTTAGGACTAGCGGGAGTTACTGAGCAGTTCTTC
TRBJ2-2 | . | . | TRBV7-9 | CASSLAGGANTGELFF | TGTGCCAGCAGCTTAGCCGGCGGGGCGAACACCGGGGAGCTGTTTTTT
TRBJ1-5 | . | . | TRBV6-5 | CASSYSRAQPQHF | TGTGCCAGCAGTTACTCCCGGGCTCAGCCCCAGCATTTT
TRBJ1-5 | . | . | TRBV18 | CASSPTGLNQPQHF | TGTGCCAGCTCGCCTACAGGGCTCAATCAGCCCCAGCATTTT
TRBJ1-5 | . | . | TRBV18 | CASSAGSPYGQPQHF | TGTGCCAGCTCAGCCGGGAGCCCCTACGGTCAGCCCCAGCATTTT
TRBJ1-2 | . | . | TRBV27 | CASSFSRDGGYTF | TGTGCCAGCAGTTTTAGTAGGGATGGCGGCTACACCTTC
TRBJ2-2 | few | . | TRBV7-9 | CASSSGTVNTGELFF | TGTGCCAGCAGCTCCGGGACTGTGAACACCGGGGAGCTGTTTTTT
TRBJ1-3 | . | . | TRBV2 | CASSEFGGDLTGNTIYF | TGTGCCAGCAGTGAGTTTGGGGGGGACTTAACTGGAAACACCATATATTTT
TRBJ2-1 | once | TRBD2 | TRBV27 | CASSRTSSYNEQFF | TGTGCCAGCAGCCGGACTAGCTCCTACAATGAGCAGTTCTTC
TRBJ2-3 | . | . | TRBV6-5 | CASSRTVISTDTQYF | TGTGCCAGCAGTCGGACAGTGATTTCCACAGATACGCAGTATTTT
TRBJ2-2 | . | . | TRBV2 | CASSEVEGTNTGELFF | TGTGCCAGCAGTGAAGTGGAGGGAACGAACACCGGGGAGCTGTTTTTT
TRBJ1-2 | . | TRBD1 | TRBV10-3 | CATGQGSDGYTF | TGTGCCACGGGACAGGGAAGTGATGGCTACACCTTC
TRBJ1-2 | . | . | TRBV7-2 | CASRGEHGVGYGYTF | TGTGCCAGCAGAGGGGAGCATGGAGTTGGCTATGGCTACACCTTC
TRBJ1-2 | few | . | TRBV9 | CASSVEPSGPRDYGYTF | TGTGCCAGCAGCGTAGAGCCTTCGGGGCCCCGGGACTATGGCTACACCTTC
TRBJ1-1 | . | TRBD1 | TRBV28 | CASSILTGRENTEAFF | TGTGCCAGCAGCATCCTGACAGGGAGGGAGAACACTGAAGCTTTCTTT
TRBJ2-5 | . | . | TRBV5-5 | CASRLLGQGQETQYF | TGTGCCAGCAGGTTGTTGGGACAAGGCCAAGAGACCCAGTACTTC
TRBJ2-7 | . | TRBD1 | TRBV7-7 | CASSLGTGSSYEQYF | TGTGCCAGCAGCCTCGGGACAGGGTCCTCCTACGAGCAGTACTTC
TRBJ2-7 | . | . | TRBV10-3 | CAISESQYYEQYF | TGTGCCATCAGTGAGTCGCAATATTACGAGCAGTACTTC
TRBJ2-7 | . | TRBD1 | TRBV27 | CASSPGQMSYEQYF | TGTGCCAGCAGCCCGGGACAGATGTCCTACGAGCAGTACTTC
TRBJ2-7 | . | . | TRBV11-2 | CASSLDFSGSSYEQYF | TGTGCCAGCAGCTTAGATTTTAGTGGGAGTAGCTACGAGCAGTACTTC
TRBJ2-1 | . | . | TRBV10-3 | CAISQLASSYNEQFF | TGTGCCATCAGCCAACTCGCGAGCTCCTACAATGAGCAGTTCTTC
TRBJ2-7 | . | . | TRBV21-1 | CASSKALGVLRFGGHEQYF | TGTGCCAGCAGCAAAGCGCTCGGTGTCCTGCGGTTTGGGGGCCACGAGCAGTACTTC
TRBJ1-2 | . | TRBD1 | TRBV3-1/TRBV3-2 | CASSLGQGSLGYTF | TGTGCCAGCAGCCTCGGACAGGGTAGTTTGGGCTACACCTTC
TRBJ1-3 | few | . | TRBV20-1 | CSALVGNTIYF | TGCAGTGCCCTCGTCGGAAACACCATATATTTT
TRBJ2-5 | . | . | TRBV7-7 | CASSFSVEETQYF | TGTGCCAGCAGCTTTTCTGTAGAAGAGACCCAGTACTTC
TRBJ2-7 | . | . | TRBV6-2/TRBV6-3 | CASSYSNAGRGDEQYF | TGTGCCAGCAGTTACTCGAATGCGGGTAGGGGTGACGAGCAGTACTTC
TRBJ1-1 | . | . | TRBV11-1 | CASSLILGTEAFF | TGTGCCAGCAGCTTGATCTTGGGTACTGAAGCTTTCTTT
TRBJ2-2 | . | TRBD1 | TRBV5-1 | CASSPPLEAGGNTGELFF | TGCGCCAGCAGCCCCCCCCTCGAGGCAGGGGGAAACACCGGGGAGCTGTTTTTT
TRBJ2-1 | . | TRBD2 | TRBV7-9 | CASSSGSGRARAEQFF | TGTGCCAGCAGCTCTGGCAGCGGGAGGGCAAGAGCTGAGCAGTTCTTC
TRBJ1-1 | . | . | TRBV27 | CASSLSGVYTEAFF | TGTGCCAGCAGTTTATCGGGGGTGTACACTGAAGCTTTCTTT
TRBJ1-2 | . | . | TRBV15 | CATTNGGPGLYGYTF | TGTGCCACCACGAACGGGGGCCCCGGCCTCTATGGCTACACCTTC
TRBJ2-7 | . | . | TRBV5-4 | CASSLGEGALGREQYF | TGTGCCAGCAGCTTGGGGGAGGGGGCTTTGGGACGCGAGCAGTACTTC
TRBJ2-1 | few | TRBD2 | TRBV12-3/TRBV12-4 | CASSPGTREQFF | TGTGCCAGCAGTCCCGGGACTAGAGAGCAGTTCTTC
TRBJ1-5 | . | TRBD1 | TRBV27 | CASSLYRGGQPQHF | TGTGCCAGCAGTTTATACAGGGGAGGTCAGCCCCAGCATTTT
TRBJ1-5 | . | . | TRBV2 | CASSEDRVGNQPQHF | TGTGCCAGCAGTGAAGACAGGGTGGGCAATCAGCCCCAGCATTTT
TRBJ2-5 | once | TRBD2 | TRBV28 | CASSLPAGQETQYF | TGTGCCAGCAGTTTACCAGCGGGGCAAGAGACCCAGTACTTC